These 18 T cell receptor beta chains were sequenced from one sample in a study of cytomegalovirus exposure and HLA in healthy donors. Some clones are missing from TCRdb's copy, which holds only in-frame ones; the method was immunoSEQ multiplex PCR. The table lists approximately 160,000 clones, approximately 96% of them singletons, with under 0.9% in the top ten. Sequencing was performed on PBMCs. These receptors all come from a woman aged 18-29 years in good health and CMV-seronegative.

The V gene is TRBV2, the J gene TRBJ1-1, with TRBD1 matching over 7 bases. The trim removed 6 bases at V and 0 bases at J, leaving 1 base unmatched. Germline V lookup: CDR1 SNHLY, CDR2 FYNNEI. The CDR3 runs 13 residues. CDR3 protein: CASRGQMNTEAFF. CDR3 DNA: TGTGCCAGCAGGGGACAGATGAACACTGAAGCTTTCTTT.

This chain uses TRBV7-9 with TRBJ2-1; D unresolved. Trimming stripped 1 base from V and 0 bases from J, with 7 bases between. The CDR3 is made up of 15 amino acids. Looked up from germline, CDR1 is SEHNR and CDR2 is FQNEAQ (reference sequence). The CDR3 DNA reads TGTGCCAGCAGCTTAGTGGAGAGCTCCTACAATGAGCAGTTCTTC. Its protein product is CASSLVESSYNEQFF.

V gene TRBV27 combines with J gene TRBJ1-6; TRBD1 aligns across 7 bases. V lost 3 bases to trimming and J lost 3 bases; unmatched junction nucleotides: 8. The germline gives CDR1 MNHEY, CDR2 SMNVEV (reference sequence). The CDR3 loop spans 17 amino acids. The CDR3 here is CASSFRQGGIYNSPLHF. The CDR3 DNA follows: TGTGCCAGCAGTTTTCGGCAGGGGGGTATCTATAATTCACCCCTCCACTTT.

The CDR3 loop is CASSPPGRLNEKLFF. CDR3 nucleotides: TGTGCCAGCTCACCCCCCGGGAGGCTGAATGAAAAACTGTTTTTT. The chain links TRBV18 to TRBJ1-4; D is ambiguous. V was cut by 3 bases and J by 5 bases, with 13 bases left in between. This CDR3 is 15 amino acids long. Germline CDR1 reads KGHSH; CDR2 reads LQKENI.

The V call is TRBV6-6, the J call TRBJ2-7; TRBD2 matches at 11 bases. The germline CDR1 and CDR2 sequences are MNHNY and SVGAGI (reference sequence). After removal of 2 bases from V and 0 bases from J, the junction contained 3 bases not matched to a gene. The CDR3 has 16 amino acids. CDR3 sequence (DNA): TGTGCCAGCAGTTACCTAGCGGGGGGCCTCTCCTACGAGCAGTACTTC. Protein: CASSYLAGGLSYEQYF.

This clone was detected once. V gene TRBV19 combines with J gene TRBJ2-1; D perhaps matches TRBD2 (5 bases). V was clipped by 3 bases and J by 7 bases, with 16 bases between them. Germline lookup yields CDR1 LNHDA and CDR2 SQIVND (reference sequence). The CDR3 spans 15 residues. This CDR3 reads CASSISASRGNEQFF. CDR3 nucleotides: TGTGCCAGTAGTATTAGTGCCTCCCGGGGAAATGAGCAGTTCTTC.

V gene TRBV6-5 combines with J gene TRBJ1-1; 8 bases fit TRBD1. After removal of 7 bases from V and 0 bases from J, the junction contained 4 bases not matched to a gene. This CDR3 has 14 amino acids. Germline V lookup: CDR1 MNHEY, CDR2 SVGAGI. CDR3 loop: CASTRQGMNTEAFF. CDR3 nucleotides: TGTGCCAGCACCAGACAGGGGATGAACACTGAAGCTTTCTTT.

The chain combines TRBV11-2 with TRBJ1-1; D uncertain. This CDR3 is 14 amino acids long. V lost 5 bases, J lost 2 bases, and 12 bases lay in between. Germline CDR1 reads SGHAT; CDR2 reads FQNNGV. The CDR3 bases are TGTGCCAGCAGCCCCGCCAGGACTAACACTGAAGCTTTCTTT. Its translation is CASSPARTNTEAFF.

In this sample, this clone turned up once. The V and J genes are TRBV6-5 and TRBJ2-7, with D maybe TRBD1 (5 bases). Trimming shortened V by 8 bases and J by 9 bases, and 14 bases separated the two germline ends. In germline, CDR1 is MNHEY, CDR2 SVGAGI. This CDR3 is 11 amino acids long. This CDR3 is CASFYQGRQYF. DNA for the CDR3: TGTGCCAGCTTTTATCAGGGAAGGCAGTACTTC.

This chain connects TRBV7-9 to TRBJ2-7; TRBD1 agrees at 8 bases. Germline assignment: CDR1 SEHNR and CDR2 FQNEAQ (reference sequence). CDR3 size: 15 residues. Trimming cost V 4 bases and J 2 bases; bases outside gene matches: 7. CDR3 sequence (DNA): TGTGCCAGCAGCTATACATCGACAGGGGCCTACGAGCAGTACTTC. Encoded protein: CASSYTSTGAYEQYF. Full variable domain (outside the CDR3, taken from reference TRBV7-9 and TRBJ2-7): DTGVSQNPRHKITKRGQNVTFRCDPISEHNRLYWYRQTLGQGPEFLTYFQNEAQLEKSRLLSDRFSAERPKGSFSTLEIQRTEQGDSAMYLCASSYTSTGAYEQYFGPGTRLTVT.

V usage is TRBV4-3 and J usage is TRBJ1-5; 8 bases map to TRBD1. Germline V gene lookup returns CDR1 LGHNA and CDR2 YSLEER. The CDR3 spans 15 residues. The J segment lost 7 bases and the V segment lost 4 bases, leaving 9 bases of the junction unmatched. The CDR3 is CASSPMTGEGQPQHF. Written as DNA, the CDR3 is TGCGCCAGCAGCCCCATGACAGGGGAGGGCCAGCCCCAGCATTTT.

The chain uses TRBV6-1 and TRBJ2-3, with 15 bases that match TRBD2. Germline CDR1 reads MNHNS; CDR2 reads SASEGT. V dropped 6 bases and J dropped 5; count of bases not matched to a gene: 3. CDR3 length: 15 residues. CDR3 DNA: TGTGCCAGCAGAGGACTAGCGGGGGGGGGAGATACGCAGTATTTT. Amino acids: CASRGLAGGGDTQYF.

The chain's CDR3 is CASSDRQGAYEQYF. CDR3 DNA sequence: TGTGCCAGCAGTGACAGGCAGGGGGCCTACGAGCAGTACTTC. The gene calls are TRBV6-1 and TRBJ2-7; 7 nucleotides agree with TRBD1. From germline, CDR1 is MNHNS and CDR2 SASEGT. With 3 bases clipped from V and 2 bases from J, the junction kept 4 bases outside the gene matches. This CDR3 spans 14 amino acids.

As regards this clone: The identical CDR3 is also encoded by other nucleotide sequences in the sample. The V and J genes are TRBV4-3 and TRBJ2-7, with TRBD1 matching 11 bases. The CDR3 runs to 16 residues. V shed 0 bases and J 3 bases; nucleotides not matched to a gene: 4. Looked up from germline, CDR1 is LGHNA and CDR2 is YSLEER. The CDR3, as DNA: TGCGCCAGCAGCCAAGACTCCGGGACAGGGGGCTACGAGCAGTACTTC. It codes for CASSQDSGTGGYEQYF.

V and J are TRBV2 and TRBJ1-5; no firm D call. Trimming cost V 6 bases and J 9 bases, with 15 bases left between them. CDR1 is SNHLY, CDR2 FYNNEI, per germline. The CDR3 runs to 13 residues. CDR3 bases: TGTGCCAGCAGGCGGATCGGAGACCTGCCCCAGCATTTT. Protein sequence: CASRRIGDLPQHF.

The chain couples TRBV4-3 to TRBJ2-7; D remains ambiguous. The germline V gene has CDR1 LGHNA and CDR2 YSLEER. CDR3 length equals 13 residues. V lost 1 base, J lost 2 bases, and 6 bases lay in between. This CDR3 reads CASSQGSPYEQYF. In nucleotides, the CDR3 is TGCGCCAGCAGCCAAGGCAGTCCCTACGAGCAGTACTTC.

The V gene is TRBV4-1, the J gene TRBJ2-3; 8 nucleotides match TRBD2. Trimming cost V 4 bases and J 2 bases; bases outside gene matches: 11. In germline, CDR1 is MGHRA, CDR2 YSYEKL. The CDR3 sequence is 17 residues long. This chain's CDR3 is CASSRSGTSGFTDTQYF. The CDR3 nucleotides read TGCGCCAGCAGCCGATCCGGGACTAGTGGGTTCACAGATACGCAGTATTTT.

This clone was found once. The chain has TRBV7-2 and TRBJ1-5; D is unclear. This CDR3 contains 14 residues. Per the germline V gene, CDR1 is SGHTA and CDR2 is FQGNSA. Trimming removed 6 bases from V and 2 bases from J, with 11 bases in between. CDR3 DNA sequence: TGTGCCAGCAGTTGGGCGCAGGGCAATCAGCCCCAGCATTTT. Translated: CASSWAQGNQPQHF.